The 30 T cell receptor delta chains below all came from one sample that was sequenced in a study of gamma-delta T cells after stem cell transplantation. TCRdb reran clone calling via CATT on the RT-PCR reads. The profile covers 1,500 to 2,000 delta-chain clones, with around 4% appearing a single time and approximately 40% taken by the ten largest. The sample consisted of gamma-delta T cells. The receptors were gathered from a human donor. It is not recorded whose cells these are; they may come from a transplant donor.

The sample holds a few counts of this clone. This DNA's translation differs at residue 13 from TCRdb's protein, which comes from a much larger clone; a read error is likely, and the protein shown is translated from the DNA. The V gene is TRDV2, the J gene TRDJ1; D is uncertain. This CDR3 region has 15 residues. V was trimmed by 3 bases and J by 13 bases, leaving 26 bases between them. Germline assignment: CDR1 GEAIGNYY and CDR2 EKD. The CDR3 reads CACDLIPHKPGNPIF. CDR3 sequence (DNA): TGTGCCTGTGACCTCATTCCGCACAAACCAGGAAACCCCATCTTT.

This clone was detected only a few times. One end of the junction fails to match germline, which may point to a read error. In the same sample, other DNA sequences code for this CDR3. This chain links TRDV1 with TRDJ2; 9 bases fit TRDD2. Per germline, CDR1 TSWWSYY and CDR2 QGS. CDR3 length equals 22 residues. The CDR3 sequence: CALGDPGPFLPWGPNFTAQLFF. The CDR3 DNA reads TGCGCTCTTGGGGACCCCGGCCCCTTCCTACCCTGGGGGCCCAATTTTACGGCACAACTCTTCTTT.

This clone was found a few times. The TCRdb record carries a much larger clone's protein, which differs from this DNA's translation at residue 5; a read error is the likely cause, and the protein listed here is the DNA translation. This chain uses TRDV3 with TRDJ1, with 11 bases matching TRDD3. The V gene end was trimmed by 1 base and the J gene end by 0 bases; junction bases not matched to a gene: 22. CDR3 length: 21 amino acids. Per germline, CDR1 TVYSNPD and CDR2 GDNSRS (reference sequence). The CDR3 reads CAFTRFRLGDTHALYTDKLIF. Written as DNA, the CDR3 is TGTGCCTTTACCCGCTTCCGGCTGGGGGATACCCACGCGTTGTACACCGATAAACTCATCTTT. The entire variable domain, with the rest obtained from reference TRDV3 and TRDJ1, is as follows: CDKVTQSSPDQTVASGSEVVLLCTYDTVYSNPDLFWYRIRPDYSFQFVFYGDNSRSEGADFTQGRFSVKHILTQKAFHLVISPVRTEDSATYYCAFTRFRLGDTHALYTDKLIFGKGTRVTVEP.

This clone occurred a few times. TCRdb records a much larger clone's protein for this DNA, with a difference at residue 16 that likely arises from a read error; the protein given is the translation of the DNA. The gene calls are TRDV1 and TRDJ1, with a weak D call TRDD3 (10 bases). The germline V gene encodes CDR1 TSWWSYY and CDR2 QGS. The CDR3 sequence is 24 residues long. Trimming stripped 0 bases from V and 0 bases from J, with 35 bases between. The CDR3 nucleotides read TGTGCTCTTGGGGAACTAGTCTCCCCTTCCTACAGTTACTGGGGGATGGGGTACACCGATAAACTCATCTTT. This encodes CALGELVSPSYSYWGMGYTDKLIF.

This clone was seen only a few times. This likely reflects a read error, since a far larger clone is one base away. Other DNA variants within this sample encode the same CDR3. The genes are TRDV1 and TRDJ1, with 9 positions matching TRDD3. The trim removed 7 bases at V and 3 bases at J, leaving 15 bases unmatched. Germline V CDR1 and CDR2: TSWWSYY, QGS. The CDR3 has 17 amino acids. The CDR3 sequence is CALVVPKGPGGSDKLIF. CDR3 DNA: TGTGCTCTTGTAGTGCCCAAGGGCCCTGGGGGATCCGATAAACTCATCTTT.

In its sample, this clone was seen a few times. Only one base separates this from a far larger clonotype, so it likely reflects a read error. Because the CDR3's place on the DNA is in doubt, the DNA is left out and the CDR3 is given as listed by TCRdb. The genes are TRAV29/DV5 and TRDJ2; no check of the table's D call, TRDD3, against the DNA was made. The CDR3 extends over 27 residues, inclusive of both ends. Germline-derived CDR1 and CDR2 are NSMFDY and ISSIKDK. The CDR3 sequence: CSVLLCSKRKVISYVSTRANLTAQLFF.

This clone was counted a few times. This may come from a read error, since a much larger clone is one base off. V gene TRDV1 combines with J gene TRDJ1; tentatively, D is TRDD2 (7 bases). CDR1 and CDR2 from the germline V gene are TSWWSYY and QGS. CDR3 length: 18 amino acids. The CDR3 nucleotides read TGTGCTCCTGGGGACCCCGGGGTGTTCCTACTTTGGACCGATAAACTCATCTTT. Protein product: CAPGDPGVFLLWTDKLIF.

This clone ranks as large (0.1 to 1%). The sample carries other DNA sequences with the same CDR3. The gene calls are TRDV1 and TRDJ1, with D perhaps matching TRDD3 (6 bases). The CDR3 is 19 residues long. In germline, CDR1 is TSWWSYY, CDR2 QGS. V was clipped by 2 bases and J by 4 bases, with 26 bases between them. For the CDR3, the DNA is TGTGCTCTTGGGGAAGCCATCCTTGGTCTACCGCTGGGGATCGATAAACTCATCTTT. The encoded protein is CALGEAILGLPLGIDKLIF.

This clone was counted only a few times. TCRdb records a much larger clone's protein for this DNA, with a difference at residue 6 that likely arises from a read error; the protein given is the translation of the DNA. The chain couples TRDV2 to TRDJ1; D is uncertain. Germline V CDR1 and CDR2: GEAIGNYY, EKD. CDR3 length: 15 amino acids. CDR3 DNA: TGTGCCTGTATTCTTATACCCGGCGAGGACGATAAACTTATCTTT. Protein: CACILIPGEDDKLIF.

With regard to this clone: With only one base between it and a far larger clone, this is likely a read error. Other DNA sequences of this sample code for an identical CDR3. V is TRDV1 and J is TRDJ1; 7 nucleotides align to TRDD3. V lost 7 bases, J lost 3 bases, and 17 bases stayed unmatched. Germline assignment: CDR1 TSWWSYY and CDR2 QGS. The CDR3 is made up of 17 amino acids. The CDR3 loop reads CALVVPKGPGGSDKLIF. CDR3 in DNA: TGTGCTCTTGTAGTACCCAAGGGCCCCGGGGGATCCGATAAACTCATCTTT.

A word on this clone: The amino acid sequence in TCRdb belongs to a much larger clone and departs from this DNA's translation at residue 13, likely a sequencing read error; the sequence shown is translated from the DNA. This rearrangement joins TRDV2 to TRDJ3; 10 bases align to TRDD3. The CDR3 sequence is 20 residues long. Germline V lookup: CDR1 GEAIGNYY, CDR2 EKD. The trim removed 0 bases at V and 5 bases at J, leaving 12 bases unmatched. CDR3 loop: CACDTVLALGDDRDTRQMFF. The CDR3 DNA is TGTGCCTGTGACACCGTTTTAGCACTGGGGGATGACCGGGACACCCGACAGATGTTTTTC.

Remarks on this clone: A much larger clone lies a single base off, so this may be a read error. Other DNA sequences of this sample code for an identical CDR3. The chain recombines TRDV1 with TRDJ1, with 7 bases aligning to TRDD3. The CDR3 spans 22 residues. Losses at the gene ends were 3 bases for V and 0 bases for J; bases not matched to a gene: 25. Germline V lookup: CDR1 TSWWSYY, CDR2 QGS. Written as DNA, the CDR3 is TGTGCTCTTGGGGAGTTTACCTCCTCGGACTGGGGATGGGGCCCTTACACCGATAAACTCATCTTT. Its translation is CALGEFTSSDWGWGPYTDKLIF.

This clone has just a few counts. The genes are TRDV2 and TRDJ1, with 9 bases identical to TRDD3. CDR1 is GEAIGNYY, CDR2 EKD, per germline. The trim removed 3 bases at V and 0 bases at J, leaving 10 bases unmatched. There are 17 residues in the CDR3. The CDR3 sequence is CACDLLGERGNTDKLIF. In DNA form, the CDR3 reads TGTGCCTGTGACCTACTGGGGGAGAGGGGGAACACCGATAAACTCATCTTT.

A few counts support this clone. A far larger clone is one nucleotide away, so this likely arose from a read error. The CDR3 sequence is CACDTLGTTMDKLIF. The CDR3 region has the DNA TGTGCCTGTGACACGCTGGGGACCACGATGGATAAACTCATCTTT. This chain uses TRDV2 with TRDJ1; the D gene is possibly TRDD3 (6 bases). There are 15 residues in the CDR3. Germline V lookup: CDR1 GEAIGNYY, CDR2 EKD. Trimming left V 1 base short and J 5 bases short, with 16 bases between.

On this clone: It differs at one base from a far larger clone, so likely a read error. This CDR3 is also generated by other DNA sequences in the sample. This chain joins TRDV1 and TRDJ1, with 8 bases fitting TRDD3. Per germline, CDR1 TSWWSYY and CDR2 QGS. The CDR3 contains 24 residues. For the CDR3, the DNA is TGTGCTCTTGGGGCTTTGGGCCCTCACCTACTCCTGGGGGAGACCTGGGGCTGCCCCGATAAGCTCATCTTT. Its translation is CALGALGPHLLLGETWGCPDKLIF.

This clone was detected only a few times. The protein held in TCRdb is that of a much larger clone and does not match this DNA's translation at residue 9, likely because of a read error; the protein shown is translated from the DNA. The chain couples TRDV1 to TRDJ1, with 11 bases fitting TRDD3. This CDR3 has 23 amino acids. J gave up 4 bases and V 2 bases, and 27 bases lay outside the gene matches. CDR1 and CDR2 (germline): TSWWSYY, QGS. CDR3 amino acids: CALGESETVGYWFWGILNDKLIF. The CDR3 bases are TGTGCTCTTGGGGAAAGTGAGACCGTAGGATACTGGTTCTGGGGGATACTAAACGATAAACTCATCTTT.

This clone turned up a few times. This DNA's translation and the protein TCRdb lists, from a much larger clone, do not match at residue 10, likely due to a read error; the protein shown is translated from the DNA. This chain joins TRDV2 and TRDJ3, with 8 bases fitting TRDD3. The V and J ends lost 0 bases and 0 bases, in that order; junction bases with no gene match: 12. Germline CDR1 is GEAIGNYY and CDR2 is EKD. This CDR3 comprises 21 residues. CDR3 residues: CACDTAAGGHGSSWDTRQMFF. The DNA for the CDR3 is TGTGCCTGTGACACCGCCGCTGGGGGACACGGGAGCTCCTGGGACACCCGACAGATGTTTTTC.

Remarks on this clone: This likely traces to a read error, being one base from a far larger clone. This CDR3 is CALGEPPHPYINWGIQVADKLIF. CDR3 sequence (DNA): TGTGCTCTTGGGGAACCACCCCACCCCTACATAAACTGGGGGATACAGGTCGCCGATAAACTCATCTTT. The V and J genes are TRDV1 and TRDJ1; 12 bases are a match to TRDD3. The junction had 24 bases not matched to a gene; V was cut back by 1 base and J by 3 bases. There are 23 residues in the CDR3. Looked up from germline, CDR1 is TSWWSYY and CDR2 is QGS.

Notes on this clone: The protein in TCRdb stems from a much larger clone and differs at residue 9 from this DNA's translation, likely a read error; here the protein is translated from the DNA. The J gene is TRDJ1, the V gene TRDV1; 10 nucleotides agree with TRDD3. This CDR3 is built from 21 residues. Trimming cost V 1 base and J 0 bases; bases outside gene matches: 17. Germline lookup yields CDR1 TSWWSYY and CDR2 QGS. The CDR3 loop is CALGERFLLWGIPEYTDKLIF. The CDR3 DNA is TGTGCTCTTGGGGAACGCTTCCTACTGTGGGGGATACCCGAGTACACCGATAAACTCATCTTT.

For this clone: It may be a read error: a sequence one base away is much more abundant. The chain has TRDV1 and TRDJ1, with 8 nucleotides matching TRDD2. Germline CDR1 TSWWSYY, CDR2 QGS. The CDR3 runs to 19 residues. CDR3 sequence: CALGERSFLLWDITDKPIF. Written as DNA, the CDR3 is TGTGCTCTTGGGGAAAGGAGCTTCCTACTGTGGGATATCACCGATAAACCCATCTTT.

About this clone itself: This DNA's translation and the protein TCRdb lists, from a much larger clone, do not match at residue 5, likely due to a read error; the protein shown is translated from the DNA. The chain employs TRDV3 and TRDJ1, with D unclear. V was shortened by 4 bases and J by 0 bases, with 18 bases between the two germline ends. The CDR3 spans 15 residues. The germline gives CDR1 TVYSNPD, CDR2 GDNSRS (reference sequence). The CDR3 here is CASTEEPLDTDKLIF. As DNA, the CDR3 is TGTGCCTCGACGGAGGAACCACTCGACACCGATAAACTCATCTTT.

A note on this clone: Since a far larger clone is one base different, this is likely a read error. This chain connects TRDV2 to TRDJ3, with TRDD3 identical over 10 bases. Germline V gene lookup returns CDR1 GEAIGNYY and CDR2 EKD. The CDR3 is made up of 17 amino acids. DNA of the CDR3: TGTGCCTGTGACATTGGGGGATACCCCTGGGGCACCCGACAGATGTTTTTC. Its protein product is CACDIGGYPWGTRQMFF.

Only a few counts were recorded for this clone. The mismatch at residue 20 between this DNA's translation and the TCRdb protein of a much larger clone likely reflects a read error; the protein shown is translated from the DNA. The V and J genes are TRDV1 and TRDJ1; 12 bases fit TRDD3. Germline V CDR1 and CDR2: TSWWSYY, QGS. The CDR3 is made up of 22 amino acids. CDR3 region: CALSTLSPWGIREWWRDYKPIF. CDR3 DNA sequence: TGTGCTCTTTCGACCCTTTCCCCCTGGGGGATACGCGAATGGTGGCGCGACTATAAACCCATCTTT.

Notes on this clone: With a far larger clone one base away, a read error is the likely cause. The rearrangement joins TRDV1 to TRDJ1; possibly TRDD1 or TRDD3 for D (5 bases each). This CDR3 has 18 amino acids. Germline-derived CDR1 and CDR2 are TSWWSYY and QGS. DNA for the CDR3: TGTGCTCTTGGGGGGATAGTATACTTACCCTCGTACACCGATAAACCCATCTTT. Protein: CALGGIVYLPSYTDKPIF.

Only a few counts were recorded for this clone. TCRdb attributes to this sequence the protein of a much larger clone, which differs from the DNA translation at residue 11; a read error is likely, and the protein displayed is translated from the DNA. The rearrangement uses TRDV1 and TRDJ1; 8 bases map to TRDD3. Trimming removed 3 bases from V and 0 bases from J; junction bases left unmatched: 15. The CDR3 sequence is 19 residues long. CDR1 is TSWWSYY and CDR2 is QGS in the germline V gene. The CDR3 is CALGDTPTGGSTYTDKLIF. In nucleotides, the CDR3 is TGTGCTCTTGGGGACACCCCGACTGGGGGGTCAACGTACACCGATAAACTCATCTTT.

This clone ranks as medium-sized. The junction differs from germline at one of its ends, possibly a read error. The chain joins TRDV3 to TRDJ1; D assignment may be TRDD2 or TRDD3 (5 bases each). Germline CDR1 reads TVYSNPD; CDR2 reads GDNSRS (reference sequence). The CDR3 loop spans 9 amino acids. CDR3 sequence: CAPPGFLHF. The CDR3 DNA is TGTGCCCCCCCGGGATTCCTCCACTTC.

The rearrangement uses TRDV1 and TRDJ1, with TRDD2 matching 9 bases. Germline CDR1 is TSWWSYY and CDR2 is QGS. The CDR3 length is 23 residues. The trim removed 3 bases at V and 0 bases at J, leaving 26 bases unmatched. The CDR3 region is CALGDPGPFLPWGPPPYTDKLIF. The DNA of the CDR3 is TGTGCTCTTGGGGACCCCGGCCCCTTCCTACCCTGGGGGCCCCCCCCGTACACCGATAAACTCATCTTT.

By sample fraction, this clone is medium-sized. This CDR3 is also generated by other DNA sequences in the sample. This chain connects TRAV29/DV5 to TRDJ1; 13 nucleotides line up with TRDD3. Trimming took 1 base from V and 2 from J; bases not matched to a gene: 8. Looked up from germline, CDR1 is NSMFDY and CDR2 is ISSIKDK. The CDR3 covers 17 residues. The CDR3 DNA reads TGTGCAGCAAGCTACGTACTGGGGGATACGGGGACCGATAAACTCATCTTT. Its protein is CAASYVLGDTGTDKLIF.

Note on this clone: This DNA translates differently at residue 17 from the TCRdb protein, which is that of a much larger clone; a read error is likely, and the protein shown is the DNA's own translation. This chain uses TRDV3 with TRDJ1; D may be TRDD2 or TRDD3 (8 bases each). Germline V lookup: CDR1 TVYSNPD, CDR2 GDNSRS (reference sequence). Between the trimmed V and J ends, which lost 5 bases and 3 bases, there was a span of 43 bases. CDR3 length equals 22 residues. CDR3 sequence reads: CAPRDSSTSYRYWGSIADKLIF. CDR3 DNA sequence: TGTGCCCCCCGGGATTCCTCCACTTCCTACCGATACTGGGGGTCAATCGCCGATAAACTCATCTTT. Full variable domain (missing parts from reference TRDV3 and TRDJ1): CDKVTQSSPDQTVASGSEVVLLCTYDTVYSNPDLFWYRIRPDYSFQFVFYGDNSRSEGADFTQGRFSVKHILTQKAFHLVISPVRTEDSATYYCAPRDSSTSYRYWGSIADKLIFGKGTRVTVEP.

V gene TRDV2 combines with J gene TRDJ1, with TRDD3 matching 8 bases. V lost 5 bases and J lost 1; bases outside the gene matches: 5. The CDR3 contains 14 residues. Germline CDR1 and CDR2: GEAIGNYY and EKD. The CDR3 DNA sequence: TGTGCCTGTGGCACATGGGGGATCACCGATAAACTCATCTTT. Its protein product is CACGTWGITDKLIF.